These 32 T cell receptor beta chains came from one sample sequenced in a study of early T cells in non-severe SARS-CoV-2 infection. TCRdb re-called the 5' RACE reads with MiXCR, one entry per CDR3 protein. The data show about 90,000 distinct CDR3 sequences, with about 12% seen just once and approximately 4.4% held by the top ten. The sequenced sample was whole blood, obtained at baseline. The receptors derive from an adult who was a healthcare worker with PCR-confirmed SARS-CoV-2 infection or an uninfected control (not recorded which).

This chain uses TRBV11-2 with TRBJ2-2; D gene ambiguous. V lost 5 bases and J 3 bases, leaving 19 bases between the germline ends. The CDR3 sequence is 17 residues long. The germline CDR1 and CDR2 sequences are SGHAT and FQNNGV. Here the CDR3 reads CASSLLNSDIYTGELFF. CDR3 sequence (DNA): TGTGCCAGCAGCCTTCTAAACTCCGACATTTACACCGGGGAGCTGTTTTTT.

The V call is TRBV11-3, the J call TRBJ1-6; D gene unclear. The germline V and J ends were trimmed by 2 bases and 7 bases, with 21 bases remaining between them. This CDR3 region has 18 residues. Per germline, CDR1 SGHNT and CDR2 YENEEA. The CDR3 DNA follows: TGTGCCAGCAGCTTATTTCCGGAACAGCCTCTTTGGAATTCACCCCTCCACTTT. This gives the protein CASSLFPEQPLWNSPLHF.

This clonotype was seen a few times. This rearrangement joins TRBV6-5 to TRBJ1-6; tentative D call: TRBD1 (6 bases). Per the germline V gene, CDR1 is MNHEY and CDR2 is SVGAGI. Trimming took 1 base from V and 10 from J, leaving 11 bases between them. This CDR3 spans 14 amino acids. The CDR3 nucleotides read TGTGCCAGCAGTTACTGGACAACAGGGTCACCCCTCCACTTT. Its protein is CASSYWTTGSPLHF.

The V and J genes are TRBV9 and TRBJ1-1; D not resolved. Germline V lookup: CDR1 SGDLS, CDR2 YYNGEE. The length of the CDR3 is 14 residues. The V gene lost 0 bases and the J gene lost 8 bases, with 14 bases spanning the gap. CDR3 in DNA: TGTGCCAGCAGCGTAGATGGCAGATCAGAAGAAGCTTTCTTT. Protein product: CASSVDGRSEEAFF.

The V call is TRBV5-1, the J call TRBJ2-5; D gene ambiguous. The CDR3 has 14 amino acids. Germline assignment: CDR1 SGHRS and CDR2 YFSETQ. The V end was cut by 1 base, the J end by 3 bases, with 10 bases between. For the CDR3, the DNA is TGCGCCAGCAGCTTGTGGCAGGACGAAGAGACCCAGTACTTC. It yields the protein CASSLWQDEETQYF.

The V gene is TRBV11-3, the J gene TRBJ2-3, with 7 bases lining up with TRBD2. The junction had 1 base not matched to a gene; V was cut back by 1 base and J by 3 bases. From germline, CDR1 is SGHNT and CDR2 YENEEA. The CDR3 runs to 14 residues. This chain's CDR3 is CASSLGGSTDTQYF. The CDR3 region has the DNA TGTGCCAGCAGCTTAGGCGGGAGTACAGATACGCAGTATTTT.

This clonotype was found a few times. The V gene is TRBV19, the J gene TRBJ1-5; 7 bases map to TRBD1. The germline V gene has CDR1 LNHDA and CDR2 SQIVND (reference sequence). The ends lost 5 bases at V and 1 base at J; junction bases unmatched: 5. This CDR3 is built from 15 residues. CDR3 bases: TGTGCCAGTAGTTTTGACAGGGTAAGCAATCAGCCCCAGCATTTT. Translation gives CASSFDRVSNQPQHF.

The chain combines TRBV7-3 with TRBJ1-1; the D is unclear. Germline-derived CDR1 and CDR2 are SGHTA and FQGTGA. This CDR3 has 16 amino acids. V gave up 0 bases and J gave up 0 bases, with 11 bases separating them. The CDR3 reads CASSLTILGMNTEAFF. The CDR3 nucleotides are TGTGCCAGCAGCTTAACGATCCTTGGGATGAACACTGAAGCTTTCTTT.

This clonotype was observed many times. The chain combines TRBV7-3 with TRBJ1-6; D not certain. The CDR3 length is 13 residues. The germline gives CDR1 SGHTA, CDR2 FQGTGA. Trimming took off 1 base at V and 9 bases at J, with 7 bases between the two ends. CDR3 sequence reads: CASSLNPGSPLHF. The DNA for the CDR3 is TGTGCCAGCAGCTTAAACCCGGGTTCACCCCTCCACTTT.

This sequence joins TRBV24-1 and TRBJ2-3, with unresolved D. Germline-derived CDR1 and CDR2 are KGHDR and SFDVKD. This CDR3 is 14 amino acids long. V was cut by 5 bases and J by 8 bases, with 16 bases left in between. This CDR3 reads CATSVETPLGTQYF. As DNA, the CDR3 is TGTGCCACCAGTGTTGAGACCCCTCTCGGTACGCAGTATTTT.

The chain combines TRBV27 with TRBJ2-3; 10 nucleotides agree with TRBD2. V lost 5 bases to trimming and J lost 2 bases; unmatched junction nucleotides: 7. Germline lookup yields CDR1 MNHEY and CDR2 SMNVEV (reference sequence). The CDR3 runs to 16 residues. CDR3 sequence reads: CASSASLAGPTDTQYF. As DNA, the CDR3 is TGTGCCAGCAGTGCCTCACTAGCGGGGCCCACAGATACGCAGTATTTT.

This clonotype was observed a few times. This chain uses TRBV5-1 with TRBJ2-7; perhaps TRBD2 as D (5 bases). Germline V gene data show CDR1 as SGHRS and CDR2 as YFSETQ. The ends were cut back, 1 base at V and 3 bases at J, with 8 bases in the middle. The CDR3 sequence is 13 residues long. The CDR3 loop reads CASSLTADYEQYF. The CDR3 DNA sequence: TGCGCCAGCAGCTTGACAGCGGACTACGAGCAGTACTTC.

This clonotype has a count of ten or more. This sequence joins TRBV7-8 and TRBJ2-5; tentatively, D is TRBD2 (5 bases). V was cut by 5 bases and J by 0 bases, with 13 bases left in between. The CDR3 has 15 amino acids. The germline V gene encodes CDR1 SGHVS and CDR2 FQNEAQ. The CDR3 DNA reads TGTGCCAGCAGCGCGCCATCCGGGAACCAAGAGACCCAGTACTTC. Translating gives CASSAPSGNQETQYF. Full variable domain (outside the CDR3, taken from reference TRBV7-8 and TRBJ2-5): GAGVSQSPRYKVAKRGQDVALRCDPISGHVSLFWYQQALGQGPEFLTYFQNEAQLDKSGLPSDRFFAERPEGSVSTLKIQRTQQEDSAVYLCASSAPSGNQETQYFGPGTRLLVL.

The J gene is TRBJ2-1, the V gene TRBV3-1, with TRBD2 matching over 12 bases. Germline V gene data show CDR1 as LGHDT and CDR2 as YNNKEL (reference sequence). The CDR3 sequence is 15 residues long. V lost 4 bases, J lost 5 bases, and 3 bases stayed unmatched. The CDR3 DNA is TGTGCCAGCAGCCCCGGACTAGCGGGGAACAATGAGCAGTTCTTC. Its translation: CASSPGLAGNNEQFF.

This clonotype has a count of ten or more. V and J are TRBV7-7 and TRBJ2-5, with D possibly matching TRBD1 (6 bases). Per the germline V gene, CDR1 is SSHAT and CDR2 is FNYEAQ (reference sequence). The CDR3 loop spans 14 amino acids. Trimming removed 4 bases from V and 5 bases from J, with 14 bases in between. The CDR3 sequence: CASSSVQGSETQYF. CDR3 bases: TGTGCCAGCAGCTCCGTACAGGGAAGCGAGACCCAGTACTTC.

This clonotype was detected many times. CDR3 in amino acids: CASSEGTSGGAAKNIQYF. The CDR3, as DNA: TGTGCCAGCAGTGAAGGGACTAGCGGGGGGGCGGCCAAAAACATTCAGTACTTC. The genes are TRBV6-1 and TRBJ2-4; 15 positions agree with TRBD2. This CDR3 spans 18 amino acids. Trimming cost V 1 base and J 1 base; bases outside gene matches: 2. Germline-derived CDR1 and CDR2 are MNHNS and SASEGT.

Only a few counts were recorded for this clonotype. This chain joins TRBV14 and TRBJ2-7, with TRBD2 as a possible D gene (5 bases). Trimming took 3 bases from V and 2 from J, leaving 8 bases between them. The germline CDR1 and CDR2 sequences are SGHDN and FVKESK. This CDR3 spans 13 amino acids. The DNA of the CDR3 is TGTGCCAGCAGCCAGAGCGGACCCTACGAGCAGTACTTC. Translated: CASSQSGPYEQYF.

This clonotype was counted between two and nine times. The J gene is TRBJ1-2, the V gene TRBV5-4, with D unclear. Looked up from germline, CDR1 is SGHNT and CDR2 is YYREEE (reference sequence). The CDR3 runs 14 residues. The V and J ends lost 2 bases and 2 bases respectively, with 10 bases between them. In nucleotides, the CDR3 is TGTGCCAGCAGCTTTGGACGTAGGAACTATGGCTACACCTTC. Translation: CASSFGRRNYGYTF.

This clonotype appeared many times. The chain is built from TRBV20-1 and TRBJ2-1; 13 positions match TRBD2. V lost 4 bases, J lost 9 bases, and 6 bases stayed unmatched. The CDR3 length is 14 residues. Germline values: CDR1 DFQATT, CDR2 SNEGSKA (reference sequence). The CDR3 region has the DNA TGCAGTGCTAACGGACTAGCGGGAGATGCTGAGCAGTTCTTC. It encodes CSANGLAGDAEQFF.

The chain carries TRBV19 and TRBJ1-1; D not resolved. This CDR3 is built from 13 residues. Deletions cut 6 bases from V and 9 bases from J, with 17 bases between. Germline loops: CDR1 LNHDA, CDR2 SQIVND (reference sequence). The CDR3 nucleotides are TGTGCCAGTAGGGACGCGGTCGAACCCCAAGCTTTCTTT. The encoded protein is CASRDAVEPQAFF.

V gene TRBV7-2 combines with J gene TRBJ1-5; D is uncertain. Germline CDR1 reads SGHTA; CDR2 reads FQGNSA. The CDR3 has 15 residues. Deletions cut 2 bases from V and 0 bases from J, with 8 bases between. The CDR3 DNA reads as TGTGCCAGCAGCTTATTGGGATATAGCAATCAGCCCCAGCATTTT. Its protein product is CASSLLGYSNQPQHF.

This chain connects TRBV12-3 or TRBV12-4 to TRBJ1-1; 9 nucleotides align to TRBD1. The CDR3 length is 17 residues. With V trimmed by 5 bases and J by 6 bases, 16 bases remained unmatched. The chain's CDR3 is CASSPLPLRDRAPEAFF. The DNA for the CDR3 is TGTGCCAGCAGTCCATTACCACTCCGGGACAGGGCACCTGAAGCTTTCTTT.

The chain carries TRBV3-1 and TRBJ2-2; D is unresolved. This CDR3 comprises 12 residues. The V and J ends lost 1 base and 7 bases respectively, with 4 bases between them. Germline assignment: CDR1 LGHDT and CDR2 YNNKEL (reference sequence). The CDR3, as DNA: TGTGCCAGCAGCCAAGTCAACGGGGAGCTGTTTTTT. Translating gives CASSQVNGELFF.

This clonotype was seen a handful of times. This chain uses TRBV21-1 with TRBJ1-1. TRBV21-1 represents a pseudogene. The length of the CDR3 is 13 residues. The CDR3 spells CASIKGDNTEAFF. The CDR3 bases are TGTGCCAGCATCAAAGGTGATAACACTGAAGCTTTCTTT.

On this clonotype itself: At one of its ends the junction is not consistent with the germline gene, which may arise from a read error. The chain is built from TRBV7-9 and TRBJ1-6, with D possibly TRBD1 on 5 matching bases. Germline assignment: CDR1 SEHNR and CDR2 FQNEAQ (reference sequence). The CDR3 spans 12 residues. For the CDR3, the DNA is TGTACCAGCAGCTTAGGGGCGGGGCCCCTCCACTTT. Encoded protein: CTSSLGAGPLHF.

V gene TRBV20-1 combines with J gene TRBJ1-4; the D gene is possibly TRBD1 (6 bases). The V end was cut by 5 bases, the J end by 7 bases, with 17 bases between. The CDR3 runs 14 residues. Germline V gene sequence: CDR1 DFQATT, CDR2 SNEGSKA (reference sequence). The CDR3 region has the DNA TGCAGTGCTTTCCCCAGGGGAGTAGGTGAAAAACTGTTTTTT. Its translation is CSAFPRGVGEKLFF.

In regard to this clonotype: The junction does not match germline at one end; this may be a read error. This sequence joins TRBV5-1 and TRBJ2-2; D ambiguous. The CDR3 loop spans 12 amino acids. The germline V gene has CDR1 SGHRS and CDR2 YFSETQ. Written as DNA, the CDR3 is TGCGCCTGCAGCTTGGATTCCGGGGAGCTGTTTTTT. Its protein is CACSLDSGELFF.

The chain recombines TRBV5-1 with TRBJ1-1; no clear D. The CDR3 consists of 13 residues. The V gene lost 4 bases and the J gene lost 2 bases, with 9 bases spanning the gap. Germline CDR1 reads SGHRS; CDR2 reads YFSETQ. In DNA form, the CDR3 reads TGCGCCAGCAGCCCGGAGGGTAACACTGAAGCTTTCTTT. Its protein product is CASSPEGNTEAFF.

This chain links TRBV6-1 with TRBJ1-2; no definite D call. The CDR3 totals 15 residues. The V end was cut by 2 bases, the J end by 2 bases, with 12 bases between. Germline CDR1 MNHNS, CDR2 SASEGT. The CDR3 spells CASSERAVFNYGYTF. CDR3 in DNA: TGTGCCAGCAGTGAAAGAGCGGTCTTCAACTATGGCTACACCTTC.

This sequence joins TRBV3-1 and TRBJ1-5; 7 bases line up with TRBD1. The junction had 16 bases not matched to a gene; V was cut back by 1 base and J by 7 bases. CDR1 is LGHDT, CDR2 YNNKEL, per germline (reference sequence). The length of the CDR3 is 18 residues. In DNA form, the CDR3 reads TGTGCCAGCAGCCAAGTTGCTCCCGGAGGGGCAGGGGGGCAGCCCCAGCATTTT. Protein sequence: CASSQVAPGGAGGQPQHF.

The sample holds many counts of this clonotype. The chain links TRBV15 to TRBJ2-6; a weak D match, TRBD2 (5 bases). This CDR3 is 14 amino acids long. V lost 6 bases and J 4 bases, leaving 10 bases between the germline ends. The germline V gene has CDR1 LNHNV and CDR2 YYDKDF (reference sequence). The CDR3 DNA follows: TGTGCCACCAGTGGAGGTTCAGGGGCCAACGTCCTGACTTTC. As protein: CATSGGSGANVLTF. Complete variable domain (other parts from reference TRBV15 and TRBJ2-6): DAMVIQNPRYQVTQFGKPVTLSCSQTLNHNVMYWYQQKSSQAPKLLFHYYDKDFNNEADTPDNFQSRRPNTSFCFLDIRSPGLGDTAMYLCATSGGSGANVLTFGAGSRLTVL.

This clonotype was counted a few times. This chain connects TRBV28 to TRBJ2-5; D is ambiguous. Germline CDR1 is MDHEN and CDR2 is SYDVKM. Trimming stripped 5 bases from V and 0 bases from J, with 16 bases between. There are 16 residues in the CDR3. CDR3 residues: CASSPPPQMYQETQYF. CDR3 in DNA: TGTGCCAGCAGTCCTCCCCCTCAGATGTACCAAGAGACCCAGTACTTC.